These 28 T cell receptor beta chains share one sample of origin, sequenced in a study of cytomegalovirus exposure and HLA in healthy donors. Amplification used 60 Vbeta primers and 13 Jbeta primers. The assay was immunoSEQ multiplex PCR, and TCRdb's table has in-frame clones only and misses some. The sample consists of some 180,000 clones, roughly 90% of them appearing once. The sample comprised PBMCs. Receptors originate from a girl under three years old in good health and CMV-seronegative.

V gene TRBV7-2 combines with J gene TRBJ2-7; TRBD2 is a possible D gene (6 bases). CDR3 length: 14 residues. The germline CDR1 and CDR2 sequences are SGHTA and FQGNSA. V shed 0 bases and J shed 2 bases, with 8 bases lying between them. The CDR3, as DNA: TGTGCCAGCAGCTTAGCGGGACTTACCTACGAGCAGTACTTC. Translating it yields CASSLAGLTYEQYF.

This clone was detected only once. This chain links TRBV4-3 with TRBJ1-3, with D possibly TRBD1 on 6 matching bases. This CDR3 contains 15 residues. From germline, CDR1 is LGHNA and CDR2 YSLEER. The V gene lost 5 bases and the J gene lost 2 bases, with 13 bases spanning the gap. This chain's CDR3 is CASSRGTTAGNTIYF. The CDR3 DNA is TGCGCCAGCAGCAGGGGGACAACCGCTGGAAACACCATATATTTT.

With regard to this clone: One end of the junction does not line up with germline, which may come from a read error. The V and J genes are TRBV19 and TRBJ1-2; D possibly corresponds to TRBD1 (6 bases). CDR3 length equals 14 residues. Per the germline V gene, CDR1 is LNHDA and CDR2 is SQIVND (reference sequence). CDR3 protein: CANSNTDRIYGYTF. DNA of the CDR3: TGTGCCAATAGTAATACGGACAGAATTTATGGCTACACCTTC.

CDR3 protein: CARPSGTSYEQYF. The CDR3 bases are TGTGCCAGACCTTCTGGGACTTCCTACGAGCAGTACTTC. This chain links TRBV6-1 with TRBJ2-7; D possibly corresponds to TRBD2 (6 bases). Trimming pared 9 bases from V and 1 base from J, leaving 13 bases between. CDR1 and CDR2 (germline): MNHNS, SASEGT. The CDR3 loop spans 13 amino acids.

This clone appeared a single time. V and J are TRBV2 and TRBJ2-1, with D tentatively TRBD2 (6 bases). The CDR3 runs to 14 residues. The V and J ends lost 6 bases and 4 bases respectively, with 13 bases between them. From germline, CDR1 is SNHLY and CDR2 FYNNEI. The CDR3 sequence is CASSRDFPYNEQFF. The CDR3 DNA reads as TGTGCCAGCAGCCGGGACTTTCCATACAATGAGCAGTTCTTC.

This clone showed up just once. The rearrangement links TRBV19 to TRBJ2-7; TRBD2 is a possible D gene (5 bases). V was shortened by 5 bases and J by 1 base, with 15 bases between the two germline ends. The CDR3 extends over 15 amino acids. CDR1 and CDR2 from the germline V gene are LNHDA and SQIVND (reference sequence). The CDR3 sequence is CASSVYRGSSYEQYF. The CDR3 region has the DNA TGTGCCAGTAGTGTGTATCGGGGTAGTTCCTACGAGCAGTACTTC.

In this sample, this clone turned up once. The gene calls are TRBV30 and TRBJ1-2; TRBD1 might be the D (6 bases). This CDR3 comprises 13 residues. Germline CDR1 GTSNPN, CDR2 SVGIG (reference sequence). Deletions cut 6 bases from V and 4 bases from J, with 15 bases between. For the CDR3, the DNA is TGTGCCTGTATACCGGGACACACCTATGGCTACACCTTC. It is translated as CACIPGHTYGYTF.

This chain links TRBV30 with TRBJ2-2; 7 bases are shared with TRBD1. J was trimmed by 3 bases and V by 3 bases; bases with no gene match: 4. Germline V gives CDR1 GTSNPN, CDR2 SVGIG (reference sequence). The length of the CDR3 is 14 residues. This CDR3 reads CAWSRTGYTGELFF. The CDR3 DNA sequence: TGTGCCTGGAGCCGGACAGGTTACACCGGGGAGCTGTTTTTT. Full variable domain (remainder filled in from reference TRBV30 and TRBJ2-2): SQTIHQWPATLVQPVGSPLSLECTVEGTSNPNLYWYRQAAGRGLQLLFYSVGIGQISSEVPQNLSASRPQDRQFILSSKKLLLSDSGFYLCAWSRTGYTGELFFGEGSRLTVL.

This sequence joins TRBV9 and TRBJ1-1; D possibly corresponds to TRBD1 (5 bases). Germline assignment: CDR1 SGDLS and CDR2 YYNGEE. Trimming stripped 3 bases from V and 7 bases from J, with 7 bases between. The CDR3 runs 11 residues. CDR3: CASSGRVEAFF. The CDR3 region has the DNA TGTGCCAGCAGCGGCAGGGTTGAAGCTTTCTTT.

This sequence joins TRBV9 and TRBJ1-1; TRBD1 might be the D (6 bases). The CDR3 has 14 amino acids. V lost 0 bases and J 4 bases, leaving 10 bases between the germline ends. Germline V gene lookup returns CDR1 SGDLS and CDR2 YYNGEE. The CDR3 nucleotides read TGTGCCAGCAGCGTAGTCAAGGGGGTCACTGAAGCTTTCTTT. It specifies CASSVVKGVTEAFF.

The chain uses TRBV6-1 and TRBJ1-1; tentative D call: TRBD1 (6 bases). Trimming stripped 4 bases from V and 1 base from J, with 7 bases between. Germline CDR1 is MNHNS and CDR2 is SASEGT. The CDR3 extends over 13 amino acids. The CDR3: CASSGRGNTEAFF. In DNA, the CDR3 is TGTGCCAGCAGTGGCAGGGGGAACACTGAAGCTTTCTTT.

V usage is TRBV9 and J usage is TRBJ2-7, with TRBD2 matching over 8 bases. The CDR3 extends over 14 amino acids. V shed 2 bases and J 2 bases; nucleotides not matched to a gene: 3. Germline V CDR1 and CDR2: SGDLS, YYNGEE. The CDR3 DNA sequence: TGTGCCAGCAGCGTTGGGACTAGGACCTACGAGCAGTACTTC. This translates into CASSVGTRTYEQYF.

This clone was counted only a few times. This rearrangement joins TRBV30 to TRBJ1-3; no definite D call. V lost 3 bases and J lost 0, with 9 bases in between. The germline V gene has CDR1 GTSNPN and CDR2 SVGIG (reference sequence). This CDR3 contains 14 residues. DNA of the CDR3: TGTGCCTGGAGCGAGGGTCACTCTGGAAACACCATATATTTT. It encodes CAWSEGHSGNTIYF.

J is TRBJ2-1 and V is TRBV10-3, with 8 nucleotides matching TRBD1. Germline V gives CDR1 ENHRY, CDR2 SYGVKD. V gave up 5 bases and J gave up 5 bases; unmatched junction bases: 2. The CDR3 extends over 13 amino acids. CDR3 residues: CAISPDRDNEQFF. The CDR3 DNA reads as TGTGCCATCAGTCCGGACAGGGACAATGAGCAGTTCTTC.

V usage is TRBV11-1 and J usage is TRBJ2-7, with a possible D match to TRBD1 (6 bases). The germline V gene encodes CDR1 SGHAT and CDR2 FQDESV (reference sequence). The CDR3 runs to 16 residues. The ends were cut back, 5 bases at V and 2 bases at J, with 19 bases in the middle. The CDR3 is CASSQSGQGPPYEQYF. The CDR3 nucleotides are TGTGCCAGCAGCCAGTCGGGGCAGGGGCCCCCCTACGAGCAGTACTTC.

V is TRBV29-1 and J is TRBJ1-2, with D possibly being TRBD1 (6 bases). The CDR3 contains 14 residues. CDR1 and CDR2 from the germline V gene are SQVTM and ANQGSEA. Trimming removed 4 bases from V and 3 bases from J, with 15 bases in between. In nucleotides, the CDR3 is TGCAGCGTTGCGTACCCAGGGGTCGACTATGGCTACACCTTC. Encoded protein: CSVAYPGVDYGYTF.

The genes are TRBV27 and TRBJ1-1, with 11 bases lining up with TRBD1. Germline V gene lookup returns CDR1 MNHEY and CDR2 SMNVEV (reference sequence). V shed 4 bases, J shed 9 bases, and the junction held 10 bases outside the gene matches. This CDR3 has 15 amino acids. CDR3 sequence reads: CASSYSGTGGRKAFF. The CDR3 region has the DNA TGTGCCAGCAGTTACTCCGGGACAGGGGGAAGGAAAGCTTTCTTT.

The gene calls are TRBV7-2 and TRBJ2-5; D unclear. TRBJ2-7 explains the end of the DNA better; the J call may be wrong. The CDR3 has 12 amino acids. Germline V gene lookup returns CDR1 SGHTA and CDR2 FQGNSA. CDR3 coding DNA: TGTGCCAGCAGCTTATACCAGAGCGAGCAGTACTTC. Encoded protein: CASSLYQSEQYF.

The J gene is TRBJ2-7, the V gene TRBV6-5; D is perhaps TRBD2 (6 bases). The germline V gene encodes CDR1 MNHEY and CDR2 SVGAGI. V lost 0 bases, J lost 0 bases, and 9 bases lay in between. This CDR3 is built from 15 residues. CDR3 sequence reads: CASSYSGGRSYEQYF. CDR3 sequence (DNA): TGTGCCAGCAGTTACTCGGGGGGACGCTCCTACGAGCAGTACTTC.

This clone was counted a single time. The chain uses TRBV28 and TRBJ1-4, with 7 nucleotides matching TRBD1. With V trimmed by 5 bases and J by 6 bases, 9 bases remained unmatched. The germline gives CDR1 MDHEN, CDR2 SYDVKM. The CDR3 totals 15 residues. The CDR3 sequence is CASSPTGLGDEKLFF. The CDR3 nucleotides read TGTGCCAGCAGTCCGACAGGGTTGGGGGATGAAAAACTGTTTTTT.

The rearrangement uses TRBV4-1 and TRBJ1-6; possible D gene TRBD1, 5 bases. From germline, CDR1 is MGHRA and CDR2 YSYEKL. Trimming took 2 bases from V and 5 from J, leaving 10 bases between them. The CDR3 sequence is 15 residues long. The CDR3 here is CASSQLTGHNSPLHF. CDR3 nucleotide sequence: TGCGCCAGCAGCCAACTCACAGGCCATAATTCACCCCTCCACTTT.

This rearrangement joins TRBV7-9 to TRBJ1-6; a weak D match, TRBD1 (5 bases). V dropped 1 base and J dropped 10 bases, with 8 bases sitting between them. This CDR3 is built from 13 residues. Per germline, CDR1 SEHNR and CDR2 FQNEAQ (reference sequence). In nucleotides, the CDR3 is TGTGCCAGCAGCTTAGGGGGGAGGTCACCCCTCCACTTT. Protein: CASSLGGRSPLHF.

This chain connects TRBV27 to TRBJ2-7; a weak D match, TRBD1 (6 bases). V lost 5 bases and J lost 7, with 18 bases in between. Germline CDR1 MNHEY, CDR2 SMNVEV (reference sequence). The CDR3 runs to 14 residues. The CDR3 reads CASSLDPGHREQYF. The CDR3, as DNA: TGTGCCAGCAGTCTCGATCCGGGACATCGGGAGCAGTACTTC.

The rearrangement links TRBV19 to TRBJ2-3, with D maybe TRBD2 (5 bases). This CDR3 region has 13 residues. CDR1 and CDR2 from the germline V gene are LNHDA and SQIVND (reference sequence). The V end lost 3 bases, the J end lost 6 bases, and 10 bases lay between the germline ends. The CDR3 spells CASSIGLRDTQYF. As DNA, the CDR3 is TGTGCCAGTAGTATTGGACTCCGGGATACGCAGTATTTT.

This clone has only one observation. V gene TRBV10-3 combines with J gene TRBJ1-5; 8 bases fit TRBD1. With V trimmed by 9 bases and J by 5 bases, 3 bases remained unmatched. The CDR3 has 12 residues. Germline V lookup: CDR1 ENHRY, CDR2 SYGVKD. The CDR3 spells CAIGQGDQPQHF. The CDR3 DNA is TGTGCCATTGGACAGGGAGATCAGCCCCAGCATTTT.

The V and J genes are TRBV7-6 and TRBJ2-7; 9 nucleotides line up with TRBD2. Germline loops: CDR1 SGHVS, CDR2 FNYEAQ. The CDR3 totals 16 residues. Losses at the gene ends were 1 base for V and 2 bases for J; bases not matched to a gene: 6. The CDR3 spells CASSLEIAGAPYEQYF. The CDR3 region has the DNA TGTGCCAGCAGCTTAGAGATAGCGGGGGCACCCTACGAGCAGTACTTC.

This clone was counted a single time. The chain is built from TRBV27 and TRBJ1-5, with 9 bases identical to TRBD1. The length of the CDR3 is 13 residues. Germline V gene sequence: CDR1 MNHEY, CDR2 SMNVEV (reference sequence). Losses at the gene ends were 6 bases for V and 5 bases for J; bases not matched to a gene: 2. In DNA form, the CDR3 reads TGTGCCAGCAGCCGGGACAGGGATCAGCCCCAGCATTTT. Its translation: CASSRDRDQPQHF.

The genes are TRBV4-2 and TRBJ2-1; 9 nucleotides match TRBD2. Germline values: CDR1 LGHNA, CDR2 YNFKEQ. CDR3 length equals 16 residues. The V gene end was trimmed by 1 base and the J gene end by 5 bases; junction bases not matched to a gene: 6. In DNA, the CDR3 is TGTGCCAGCAGCCAAGTTTTAGCGGGGGAGCACAATGAGCAGTTCTTC. It yields the protein CASSQVLAGEHNEQFF.